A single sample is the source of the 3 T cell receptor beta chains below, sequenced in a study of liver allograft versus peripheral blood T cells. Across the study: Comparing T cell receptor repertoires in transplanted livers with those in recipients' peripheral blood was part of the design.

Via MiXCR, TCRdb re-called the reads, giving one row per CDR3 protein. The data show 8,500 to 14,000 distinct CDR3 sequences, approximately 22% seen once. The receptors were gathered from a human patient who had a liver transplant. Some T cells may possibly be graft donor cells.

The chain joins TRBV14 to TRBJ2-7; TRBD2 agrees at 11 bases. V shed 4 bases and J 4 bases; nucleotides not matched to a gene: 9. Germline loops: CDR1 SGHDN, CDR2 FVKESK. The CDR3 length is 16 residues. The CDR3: CASSRGLAGYPYEQYF. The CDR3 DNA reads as TGTGCCAGCAGCCGCGGACTAGCGGGCTATCCTTACGAGCAGTACTTC.

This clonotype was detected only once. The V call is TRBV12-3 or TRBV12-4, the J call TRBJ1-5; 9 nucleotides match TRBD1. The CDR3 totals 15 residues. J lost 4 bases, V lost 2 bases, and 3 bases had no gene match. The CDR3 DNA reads TGTGCCAGCAGTTTATCGGGACAGGGTAATCAGCCCCAGCATTTT. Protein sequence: CASSLSGQGNQPQHF.

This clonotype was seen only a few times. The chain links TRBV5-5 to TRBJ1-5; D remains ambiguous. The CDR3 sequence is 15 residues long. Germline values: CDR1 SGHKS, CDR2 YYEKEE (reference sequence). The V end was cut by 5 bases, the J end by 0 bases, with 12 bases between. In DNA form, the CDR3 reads TGTGCCAGCAGAAGCGGCCCGTATAGCAATCAGCCCCAGCATTTT. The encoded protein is CASRSGPYSNQPQHF.